A single sample is the source of the 9 T cell receptor beta chains below, sequenced in a study of blood T cell repertoires in COVID-19. Produced via immunoSEQ multiplex PCR; TCRdb's table is partial and in-frame only. The table shows 290,000 or so clones, with around 84% occurring only once. The material sequenced was PBMCs or T cells enriched from blood (not recorded which). The receptor source for this set is a man in his forties or fifties who had been exposed to COVID-19.

The chain couples TRBV3-1 (or the pseudogene TRBV3-2) to TRBJ2-4, with 7 bases that match TRBD2. CDR1 is LGHDT and CDR2 is YNNKEL in the germline V gene (reference sequence). The trim removed 5 bases at V and 6 bases at J, leaving 7 bases unmatched. The length of the CDR3 is 14 residues. CDR3 amino acids: CASSEAGYRNIQYF. The CDR3 coding sequence is TGTGCCAGCAGCGAAGCGGGGTATCGAAACATTCAGTACTTC.

This rearrangement joins TRBV12-5 to TRBJ2-1, with TRBD2 matching over 8 bases. CDR3 length: 15 amino acids. With V trimmed by 8 bases and J by 6 bases, 12 bases remained unmatched. Germline CDR1 is LGHNT and CDR2 is FRNRAP. This CDR3 is CASSKKTGGPNEQFF. CDR3 DNA sequence: TGTGCTAGTTCTAAAAAGACGGGAGGGCCCAATGAGCAGTTCTTC. Filled out from reference TRBV12-5 and TRBJ2-1, the complete variable domain reads DARVTQTPRHKVTEMGQEVTMRCQPILGHNTVFWYRQTMMQGLELLAYFRNRAPLDDSGMPKDRFSAEMPDATLATLKIQPSEPRDSAVYFCASSKKTGGPNEQFFGPGTRLTVL.

The genes are TRBV4-1 and TRBJ2-1; 11 bases are a match to TRBD2. The ends lost 4 bases at V and 10 bases at J; junction bases unmatched: 12. The CDR3 has 16 amino acids. Germline V gene lookup returns CDR1 MGHRA and CDR2 YSYEKL. The CDR3 loop is CASSLFLAGGGSEQFF. CDR3 nucleotides: TGCGCCAGCAGCCTTTTCCTAGCGGGAGGCGGCTCGGAGCAGTTCTTC.

This clone was counted once. The chain links TRBV15 to TRBJ2-1; 8 positions agree with TRBD1. Unmatched junction bases numbered 6, after V lost 0 bases and J lost 8 bases. This CDR3 comprises 15 residues. Germline V gene sequence: CDR1 LNHNV, CDR2 YYDKDF (reference sequence). CDR3 nucleotide sequence: TGTGCCACCAGCAGAGAGGGGACAGGTGGGGATGAGCAGTTCTTC. Protein: CATSREGTGGDEQFF.

J is TRBJ2-7 and V is TRBV30, with D possibly matching TRBD1 (5 bases). V was clipped by 4 bases and J by 4 bases, with 14 bases between them. The CDR3 is made up of 13 amino acids. The germline V gene encodes CDR1 GTSNPN and CDR2 SVGIG (reference sequence). The CDR3 spells CAWNRIKGYEQYF. The CDR3 bases are TGTGCCTGGAACCGGATCAAGGGGTACGAGCAGTACTTC.

This chain uses TRBV24-1 with TRBJ2-3, with 7 bases aligning to TRBD2. The J segment lost 1 base and the V segment lost 9 bases, leaving 6 bases of the junction unmatched. CDR3 length: 14 amino acids. Germline V lookup: CDR1 KGHDR, CDR2 SFDVKD. This CDR3 is CATSPSGGTDTQYF. The CDR3 bases are TGTGCCACCTCTCCTAGCGGAGGCACAGATACGCAGTATTTT.

The chain carries TRBV29-1 and TRBJ1-1; tentatively, D is TRBD1 (5 bases). The CDR3 has 13 amino acids. V dropped 4 bases and J dropped 6 bases, with 15 bases sitting between them. CDR1 SQVTM and CDR2 ANQGSEA come from the germline V gene. This chain's CDR3 is CSVVNRLNSEAFF. In DNA form, the CDR3 reads TGCAGCGTTGTGAACAGGTTAAATTCTGAAGCTTTCTTT. The whole variable domain, remainder taken from reference TRBV29-1 and TRBJ1-1, is SAVISQKPSRDICQRGTSLTIQCQVDSQVTMMFWYRQQPGQSLTLIATANQGSEATYESGFVIDKFPISRPNLTFSTLTVSNMSPEDSSIYLCSVVNRLNSEAFFGQGTRLTVV.

The chain is built from TRBV9 and TRBJ1-1; D call uncertain. There are 15 residues in the CDR3. Germline V lookup: CDR1 SGDLS, CDR2 YYNGEE. The V and J ends lost 0 bases and 0 bases respectively, with 9 bases between them. CDR3 region: CASSVVNGLNTEAFF. For the CDR3, the DNA is TGTGCCAGCAGCGTAGTCAACGGGTTGAACACTGAAGCTTTCTTT.

The genes are TRBV10-3 and TRBJ2-7; TRBD1 matches at 7 bases. Germline V CDR1 and CDR2: ENHRY, SYGVKD. V was clipped by 4 bases and J by 1 base; unmatched bases: 10. This CDR3 spans 16 amino acids. In DNA, the CDR3 is TGTGCCATCAGTGCGGGCAGGGGGAGAGGTTCCTACGAGCAGTACTTC. Translation: CAISAGRGRGSYEQYF.